This TCR beta chain was recorded in a study of T-cell reconstitution after alpha-beta-depleted transplantation in children. Library preparation (for TCRbeta) was performed with unique molecular identifiers. TCRdb re-called the PCR reads through MiXCR, storing one row per CDR3 protein. In the table there are around 490,000 distinct CDR3 sequences, 9.5% to 12% of which are singletons. The CDR3 totals 15 residues. CDR1 and CDR2 (germline): SGHVS, FQNEAQ. V was shortened by 1 base and J by 7 bases, with 16 bases between the two germline ends. Whole-study results and caveats: By about two months after transplant, alpha-beta T cells reportedly arose from several hundred graft clones that had expanded. A year post-transplant, T-cell counts and diversity derived mostly from newly produced T cells.

Of note for this clonotype: Its antigen remains unknown.

The sample in question was PBMCs, mostly from graft donor cells, obtained 180 days after TCRalphabeta/CD19-depleted stem cell transplant. The J gene is TRBJ2-5, the V gene TRBV7-8, with D unclear. This receptor was identified in a female patient aged 2-10 years who had a stem cell transplant for aplastic anemia, so the T cells may come from the graft donor. The CDR3 sequence is CASSLVMVRPRTQYF. The CDR3 DNA reads as TGTGCCAGCAGCTTAGTTATGGTCAGGCCGAGGACCCAGTACTTC. Together with reference TRBV7-8 and TRBJ2-5, the CDR3 gives the full variable domain: GAGVSQSPRYKVAKRGQDVALRCDPISGHVSLFWYQQALGQGPEFLTYFQNEAQLDKSGLPSDRFFAERPEGSVSTLKIQRTQQEDSAVYLCASSLVMVRPRTQYFGPGTRLLVL.